The entry below gives a single TCR beta chain sequence along with its context. In the original analysis: Quantification of nucleated cells was approximated via reference gene primer amplification. Profiled with immunoSEQ multiplex PCR; TCRdb holds only in-frame clones, not every one. V, J and clone size are taken as reported in that table, and D and trimming were inferred from the DNA itself. The top ten clones hold 15% of a sample with 95,000 to 110,000 clones, 80% to 90% of them seen once. The CDR3 consists of 15 residues. Germline CDR1 SGHAT, CDR2 FQNNGV. The J segment lost 4 bases and the V segment lost 8 bases, leaving 12 bases of the junction unmatched. This sample is part of a study of blood T cell repertoires in COVID-19. About the study: COVID-19 samples collected from the United States, Italy and Spain covered acute and convalescent phases. T cells, B-cell-depleted T cells, or PBMCs supplied cDNA or gDNA.

Input material: peripheral blood. This receptor was identified in a man in his fifties with acute or convalescent COVID-19. The chain uses TRBV11-2 and TRBJ2-3; 7 bases agree with TRBD2. CDR3 sequence: CASSRTSRVSDTQYF. The DNA for the CDR3 is TGTGCCAGCTCTAGGACTAGTCGGGTATCAGATACGCAGTATTTT.